Listed below are T cell receptor beta chains from one sample, sequenced in a study of beta chain features in type 1 diabetes. Assay used: immunoSEQ multiplex PCR; TCRdb lists only in-frame clones, some missing. The repertoire holds some 640,000 clones, roughly an eighth seen once, with just under 0.04% in the top ten. The sample taken for sequencing was naive CD4+ T cells from blood. The receptors were gathered from a man younger than 35 with type 1 diabetes. CDR3s include the opening cysteine and the closing phenylalanine or tryptophan. The D gene is left open where the match is weak. A row's size may be missing; if present it is once, few, many or a size class.

TRBJ1-1 | NA | TRBV30 | few | TGTGCCTGGAGTGTAGGCGGGAGCACTGAAGCTTTCTTT | CAWSVGGSTEAFF
TRBJ2-7 | TRBD2 | TRBV27 | NA | TGTGCCAGCAGCTACCAGCGGGGGAGCTCCTACGAGCAGTACTTC | CASSYQRGSSYEQYF
TRBJ1-1 | NA | TRBV10-3 | NA | TGTGCCATCAGTGAAAAAGGGGGGGACACTGAAGCTTTCTTT | CAISEKGGDTEAFF
TRBJ1-1 | TRBD1 | TRBV30 | NA | TGTGCCTGGAGTCCATGGACAGGGACTGAAGCTTTCTTT | CAWSPWTGTEAFF
TRBJ1-5 | TRBD1 | TRBV14 | NA | TGTGCCAGCAGCCCGGGACAGGGTAACAATCAGCCCCAGCATTTT | CASSPGQGNNQPQHF
TRBJ1-4 | NA | TRBV5-1 | NA | TGCGCCAGCAGTGATCCGACAGGAGGCGAAAAACTGTTTTTT | CASSDPTGGEKLFF
TRBJ2-7 | TRBD2 | TRBV11-2 | few | TGTGCCAGCAGCCCCGACGTGGCTAGCGGGTACGAGCAGTACTTC | CASSPDVASGYEQYF
TRBJ2-3 | NA | TRBV7-2 | NA | TGTGCCAGCAGCCTCTATTACTACAGCACAGATACGCAGTATTTT | CASSLYYYSTDTQYF
TRBJ2-2 | TRBD1 | TRBV5-4 | few | TGTGCCAGCAGCTCCACGACAGGGGCCGGGGAGCTGTTTTTT | CASSSTTGAGELFF
TRBJ2-7 | NA | TRBV19 | few | TGTGCCAGTAGTACGGCAGCCGGCACCTACGAGCAGTACTTC | CASSTAAGTYEQYF
TRBJ2-7 | NA | TRBV28 | few | TGTGCCACCACTCTCCCGGGGGCCTACGAGCAGTACTTC | CATTLPGAYEQYF
TRBJ2-7 | NA | TRBV28 | NA | TGTGCCAGCAGTTTAGGGGTTTCCTACGAGCAGTACTTC | CASSLGVSYEQYF
TRBJ1-1 | NA | TRBV5-1 | NA | TGCGCCAGCAGCTTGGCCGGACGGTCTGAAGCTTTCTTT | CASSLAGRSEAFF
TRBJ1-2 | NA | TRBV4-1 | few | TGCGCCAGCAGCCAAGCGGCGGGGGGCTACACCTTC | CASSQAAGGYTF
TRBJ2-3 | TRBD1 | TRBV9 | NA | TGTGCCAGCAGCTTGGGGGACAGGGTAAGGTCAGATACGCAGTATTTT | CASSLGDRVRSDTQYF
TRBJ1-2 | NA | TRBV30 | NA | TGTGCCTGGAGCCCCGGGGCAGGGGTGGGCTACACCTTC | CAWSPGAGVGYTF
TRBJ2-5 | NA | TRBV5-5 | few | TGTGCCAGCCGGCGGGGAGATCAAGAGACCCAGTACTTC | CASRRGDQETQYF
TRBJ2-5 | NA | TRBV30 | few | TGTGCCTGGAGTGCTGAAAATCTAGAGACCCAGTACTTC | CAWSAENLETQYF
TRBJ2-3 | TRBD2 | TRBV6-1 | few | TGTGCCAGCAGCGAAGCGGGGGCGAGGGCGGATACGCAGTATTTT | CASSEAGARADTQYF
TRBJ2-5 | NA | TRBV30 | few | TGTGCCTGGAGTCCCGGCTCCCAAGAGACCCAGTACTTC | CAWSPGSQETQYF
TRBJ2-7 | TRBD2 | TRBV10-1 | few | TGCGCCAGCAGCCCTAGCGGGAGGTCTTACTACGAGCAGTACTTC | CASSPSGRSYYEQYF
TRBJ1-5 | NA | TRBV29-1 | few | TGCAGCGTTGAAGATGTCGGACAGCCCCAGCATTTT | CSVEDVGQPQHF
TRBJ1-5 | TRBD1 | TRBV29-1 | few | TGCAGCGTTCCTATGGGACAGGGGTCTGGTCAGCCCCAGCATTTT | CSVPMGQGSGQPQHF
TRBJ2-7 | TRBD1 | TRBV14 | NA | TGTGCCAGCAGCCAAGGAGGGACAGGGGTTGGCGAGCAGTACTTC | CASSQGGTGVGEQYF
TRBJ1-1 | TRBD1 | TRBV7-9 | few | TGTGCCAGCAGCTTACAGGGGGCCACTGAAGCTTTCTTT | CASSLQGATEAFF
TRBJ2-7 | NA | TRBV30 | NA | TGTGCCTGGAGTCCCCGACTAGCCTACGAGCAGTACTTC | CAWSPRLAYEQYF
TRBJ1-5 | NA | TRBV5-1 | few | TGCGCCAGCAGCTTAAACGGCAATCAGCCCCAGCATTTT | CASSLNGNQPQHF
TRBJ2-3 | NA | TRBV7-8 | NA | TGTGCCAGCACCTACACCTACGCAGATACGCAGTATTTT | CASTYTYADTQYF
TRBJ2-6 | NA | TRBV27 | NA | TGTGCCAGCTTACCTCGGCAGGAGTCTTTCTCTGGGGCCAACGTCCTGACTTTC | CASLPRQESFSGANVLTF
TRBJ2-5 | NA | TRBV5-6 | few | TGTGCCAGCTCAAGTCAAGAGACCCAGTACTTC | CASSSQETQYF
TRBJ1-1 | NA | TRBV2 | few | TGTGCCACTCTGATGAACACTGAAGCTTTCTTT | CATLMNTEAFF
TRBJ1-3 | NA | TRBV7-2 | few | TGTGCCAGCAGCTGGTACAGGACCCTGGACTCTGGAAACACCATATATTTT | CASSWYRTLDSGNTIYF
TRBJ2-5 | TRBD2 | TRBV5-4 | few | TGTGCCAGCAGCTTAGTTGTAGCGGGGGGCCCCTCTCGCCAAGAGACCCAGTACTTC | CASSLVVAGGPSRQETQYF
TRBJ1-2 | NA | TRBV20-1 | few | TGCAGTGTGTCCCAAACAGGTGGCTACACCTTC | CSVSQTGGYTF
TRBJ2-1 | NA | TRBV7-2 | few | TGTGCCAGCAGCTTACAACTAGCCGGAAGTGAGCAGTTCTTC | CASSLQLAGSEQFF
TRBJ2-5 | TRBD1 | TRBV28 | NA | TGTGCCAGCAGTTCCCCCGGGACAGGGGAGGGGGAGACCCAGTACTTC | CASSSPGTGEGETQYF
TRBJ2-5 | NA | TRBV20-1 | NA | TGCAGTGCTGACAGCGTGGAGACCCAGTACTTC | CSADSVETQYF
TRBJ1-4 | TRBD1 | TRBV30 | few | TGTGCCTGGGGTTCGACAGGGGTCAATGAAAAACTGTTTTTT | CAWGSTGVNEKLFF
TRBJ2-6 | NA | TRBV7-2 | NA | TGTGCCAGCAGCTTTAGGGCTGGATCTGGGGCCAACGTCCTGACTTTC | CASSFRAGSGANVLTF
TRBJ2-3 | NA | TRBV9 | NA | TGTGCCAGCAGCGTAGCCCCCCCTTCCACAGATACGCAGTATTTT | CASSVAPPSTDTQYF
TRBJ2-6 | NA | TRBV4-2 | NA | TGTGCCAGCAGCCAAGAGGACAGACCCCTCCGGGGGGGGGCCAACGTCCTGACTTTC | CASSQEDRPLRGGANVLTF
TRBJ1-5 | TRBD1 | TRBV27 | NA | TGTGCCAGCAGTTTAAGGACAGGCTATCAGCCCCAGCATTTT | CASSLRTGYQPQHF
TRBJ2-3 | NA | TRBV9 | NA | TGTGCCAGCAGCGATGGCGGCACAGATACGCAGTATTTT | CASSDGGTDTQYF
TRBJ2-2 | NA | TRBV7-9 | NA | TGTGCCAGCAGCTTAGGATCGATCGGGGAGCTGTTTTTT | CASSLGSIGELFF
TRBJ2-1 | NA | TRBV6-4 | NA | TGTGCCAGCAGTGAGAACAATGAGCAGTTCTTC | CASSENNEQFF
TRBJ2-7 | TRBD1 | TRBV11-1 | few | TGTGCCAGCAGCCGAACCGGGACAGGGCTCTACGAGCAGTACTTC | CASSRTGTGLYEQYF
TRBJ2-7 | TRBD2 | TRBV5-1 | NA | TGCGCCAGCAGCTCTGGACTAGCGGGAGCGGTGGATGAGCAGTACTTC | CASSSGLAGAVDEQYF
TRBJ2-7 | NA | TRBV21-1 | NA | TGTGCCAGCAGCAAAGACCAGGGGCCCTACGAGCAGTACTTC | CASSKDQGPYEQYF
TRBJ2-7 | NA | TRBV29-1 | few | TGCAGCGTTGAACGCAGTGCCTACGAGCAGTACTTC | CSVERSAYEQYF
TRBJ2-7 | NA | TRBV5-1 | few | TGCGCCAGCAGCTTCTCCCCGGGACTGATCTACGAGCAGTACTTC | CASSFSPGLIYEQYF
TRBJ1-4 | TRBD1 | TRBV19 | NA | TGTGCCAGTAGTTTCGGACAGGGGGCTGAAAAACTGTTTTTT | CASSFGQGAEKLFF
TRBJ1-5 | NA | TRBV6-5 | few | TGTGCCAGCAGTTCCCCCCAGCATTTT | CASSSPQHF
TRBJ2-2 | NA | TRBV5-4 | NA | TGTGCCAGCAGCTTGGAAGTAACGAACACCGGGGAGCTGTTTTTT | CASSLEVTNTGELFF
TRBJ2-5 | TRBD1 | TRBV6-5 | NA | TGTGCCAGCAGTTACTGGGACAGGGCAGAGACCCAGTACTTC | CASSYWDRAETQYF
TRBJ2-7 | NA | TRBV30 | few | TGTGCCTGGAGTCGACAGGCCCCCTACGAGCAGTACTTC | CAWSRQAPYEQYF